The 5 T cell receptor beta chains in this list originate from one sample, sequenced in a study of identical twins. TCRdb passed the 5' RACE reads through MiXCR, listing each CDR3 protein once. The top ten clones hold 0.8% to 1% of a sample with 400,000 to 500,000 distinct CDR3 sequences, about 13% of them seen once. The same data also contributed to another study, on yellow fever vaccine responses in identical twins.

Sequencing was performed on CD4+ T cells sorted from blood. These receptors all come from a woman aged 18-29 years in good health.

The gene calls are TRBV2 and TRBJ2-7; D ambiguous. Per germline, CDR1 SNHLY and CDR2 FYNNEI. V lost 7 bases, J lost 9 bases, and 16 bases lay in between. The CDR3 contains 12 residues. DNA of the CDR3: TGTGCCAGCACCCAAACCCTGGCAGGGCAGTACTTC. It encodes CASTQTLAGQYF.

This clonotype was counted only a few times. CDR3 amino acids: CASSSPTRLAGGSQETQYF. For the CDR3, the DNA is TGTGCCAGCAGTTCACCAACTAGACTAGCGGGAGGGTCACAAGAGACCCAGTACTTC. The chain employs TRBV6-2 or TRBV6-3 and TRBJ2-5; 14 bases line up with TRBD2. Germline lookup yields CDR1 MNHEY and CDR2 SVGEGT. The CDR3 is 19 amino acids. The junction had 12 bases not matched to a gene; V was cut back by 4 bases and J by 2 bases.

This clonotype was seen ten or more times. The rearrangement uses TRBV6-2 or TRBV6-3 and TRBJ2-7; D is perhaps TRBD1 (5 bases). The CDR3 runs 12 residues. With 6 bases removed from V and 2 bases from J, the gap between germline ends came to 8 bases. Germline V gene lookup returns CDR1 MNHEY and CDR2 SVGEGT. The CDR3 loop reads CASSRQTYEQYF. CDR3 in DNA: TGTGCCAGCAGCCGACAGACCTACGAGCAGTACTTC.

This clonotype appeared a few times. V is TRBV30 and J is TRBJ1-5, with D perhaps matching TRBD1 (6 bases). The CDR3 extends over 16 amino acids. Germline CDR1 and CDR2: GTSNPN and SVGIG (reference sequence). Trimming stripped 1 base from V and 2 bases from J, with 15 bases between. CDR3 DNA: TGTGCCTGGAGTGAACGACAGGTTGGAGGCAATCAGCCCCAGCATTTT. This gives the protein CAWSERQVGGNQPQHF. The complete variable domain, with remaining parts taken from reference TRBV30 and TRBJ1-5, reads SQTIHQWPATLVQPVGSPLSLECTVEGTSNPNLYWYRQAAGRGLQLLFYSVGIGQISSEVPQNLSASRPQDRQFILSSKKLLLSDSGFYLCAWSERQVGGNQPQHFGDGTRLSIL.

This clonotype was observed a handful of times. The chain links TRBV5-1 to TRBJ1-5; 7 bases are a match to TRBD1. The CDR3 is 15 amino acids. The junction had 3 bases not matched to a gene; V was cut back by 0 bases and J by 3 bases. Germline assignment: CDR1 SGHRS and CDR2 YFSETQ. The DNA for the CDR3 is TGCGCCAGCAGCTTGGCGGGACAGTACAATCAGCCCCAGCATTTT. It translates to CASSLAGQYNQPQHF.